One sample yielded the 9 T cell receptor beta chains listed below, sequenced in a study of spatial heterogeneity in lung cancer. Time point here: sample taken at primary tumor resection. Unsorted whole RNA samples from tumor, nontumor lung or frozen PBMC were sequenced. TCRdb ran MiXCR on the 5' RACE reads and lists one entry per CDR3 protein. Of 85,000 to 100,000 distinct CDR3 sequences in the sample, approximately 12% were seen once. The sequencing used PBMCs, collected at surgery. Receptors were obtained from a male donor with early-stage non-small cell lung cancer.

The V call is TRBV20-1, the J call TRBJ2-2; 11 nucleotides align to TRBD2. The length of the CDR3 is 17 residues. The V segment lost 1 base and the J segment 7 bases; nucleotides outside the gene matches: 11. From germline, CDR1 is DFQATT and CDR2 SNEGSKA (reference sequence). CDR3 nucleotides: TGCAGTGCTAGAGGCCGACTCCTAGCGGGAGGTAGCGGGGAGCTGTTTTTT. Its protein product is CSARGRLLAGGSGELFF.

This clonotype showed up many times. The V gene is TRBV15, the J gene TRBJ2-2; D call uncertain. The CDR3 runs to 14 residues. V was clipped by 0 bases and J by 9 bases, with 11 bases between them. Germline V gene sequence: CDR1 LNHNV, CDR2 YYDKDF (reference sequence). CDR3 loop: CATSRDRVTRELFF. CDR3 in DNA: TGTGCCACCAGCAGAGATCGGGTGACCCGGGAGCTGTTTTTT.

This clonotype has at least ten counts. The chain uses TRBV24-1 and TRBJ2-1; D is undetermined. From germline, CDR1 is KGHDR and CDR2 SFDVKD. The CDR3 is 14 residues long. V was shortened by 2 bases and J by 2 bases, with 6 bases between the two germline ends. The CDR3 sequence: CATSDSNTYNEQFF. The CDR3, as DNA: TGTGCCACCAGTGATTCTAACACCTACAATGAGCAGTTCTTC.

This clonotype was detected only a few times. The chain uses TRBV12-3 or TRBV12-4 and TRBJ1-2; a possible D gene is TRBD1 (5 bases). The CDR3 has 13 amino acids. V lost 7 bases, J lost 7 bases, and 16 bases lay in between. The CDR3 sequence: CASIPGGAAGYTF. The CDR3 DNA is TGTGCCAGCATCCCGGGAGGGGCGGCTGGCTACACCTTC.

The sample holds one count of this clonotype. The DNA for the CDR3 is TGTGCCAGCAGCCGTCTAGCGGGAGGGTCCTACAATGAGCAGTTCTTC. Translation: CASSRLAGGSYNEQFF. V gene TRBV5-4 combines with J gene TRBJ2-1, with 12 bases matching TRBD2. V dropped 4 bases and J dropped 1; count of bases not matched to a gene: 3. Germline CDR1 and CDR2: SGHNT and YYREEE (reference sequence). There are 16 residues in the CDR3.

This clonotype was counted a few times. The V call is TRBV20-1, the J call TRBJ2-2, with TRBD2 identical over 13 bases. With 6 bases clipped from V and 5 bases from J, the junction kept 12 bases outside the gene matches. The CDR3 spans 17 residues. Germline-derived CDR1 and CDR2 are DFQATT and SNEGSKA (reference sequence). The CDR3, as DNA: TGCAGTGCCCTAAGGACTAGCGGGGGAGCGCGGACCGGGGAGCTGTTTTTT. Its protein is CSALRTSGGARTGELFF.

The chain joins TRBV5-1 to TRBJ2-2, with 7 bases lining up with TRBD1. This CDR3 spans 14 amino acids. Germline V gives CDR1 SGHRS, CDR2 YFSETQ. V lost 2 bases, J lost 5 bases, and 3 bases stayed unmatched. CDR3 coding DNA: TGCGCCAGCAGCTTTGACAGGGTGACCGGGGAGCTGTTTTTT. This encodes CASSFDRVTGELFF.

This clonotype has just a few counts. The chain recombines TRBV30 with TRBJ1-1; TRBD1 agrees at 7 bases. The CDR3 covers 12 residues. J gave up 7 bases and V 2 bases, and 4 bases lay outside the gene matches. CDR1 GTSNPN and CDR2 SVGIG come from the germline V gene (reference sequence). CDR3 loop: CAWSLRTGEAFF. CDR3 bases: TGTGCCTGGAGTCTCCGGACAGGTGAAGCTTTCTTT.

The chain links TRBV7-2 to TRBJ1-3; maybe TRBD1 (5 bases). V lost 4 bases to trimming and J lost 0 bases, with 13 bases between them. This CDR3 comprises 16 residues. CDR1 and CDR2 from the germline V gene are SGHTA and FQGNSA. The CDR3 region has the DNA TGTGCCAGCAGCTCCCAACCGACAGTCTCTGGAAACACCATATATTTT. Amino acid sequence: CASSSQPTVSGNTIYF.